The 22 T cell receptor beta chains listed next were all sequenced from one sample in a study of cytomegalovirus exposure and HLA in healthy donors. The PCR had 60 Vbeta and 13 Jbeta primers. The table came from immunoSEQ multiplex PCR; TCRdb's copy has only in-frame clones and leaves some out. Seen here are under 250,000 clones, 79% observed once, and the top ten hold approximately 1.5%. The sequenced material came from PBMCs. Every receptor here comes from a man aged 50 to 59 in good health and CMV-seronegative.

This clone has a handful of counts. The rearrangement links TRBV11-1 to TRBJ2-5, with 16 bases matching TRBD2. Looked up from germline, CDR1 is SGHAT and CDR2 is FQDESV (reference sequence). This CDR3 contains 15 residues. Germline trimming cut 5 bases from V and 5 bases from J; bases unmatched to any gene: 2. Here the CDR3 DNA reads TGTGCCAGCAGCACGGGACTAGCGGGAGGGGAGACCCAGTACTTC. Its translation: CASSTGLAGGETQYF.

This clone showed up just once. J is TRBJ1-1 and V is TRBV4-1; D gene ambiguous. Germline V gene lookup returns CDR1 MGHRA and CDR2 YSYEKL. Trimming took 0 bases from V and 3 from J, leaving 11 bases between them. There are 15 residues in the CDR3. In nucleotides, the CDR3 is TGCGCCAGCAGCCAAGATACGGGTGAGCACACTGAAGCTTTCTTT. This encodes CASSQDTGEHTEAFF.

The V gene is TRBV28, the J gene TRBJ1-5; D not certain. With 3 bases removed from V and 2 bases from J, the gap between germline ends came to 14 bases. The CDR3 length is 16 residues. CDR1 is MDHEN, CDR2 SYDVKM, per germline. CDR3 DNA sequence: TGTGCCAGCAGTTTTCCCCGGAGAGAACGCAATCAGCCCCAGCATTTT. Translated, it gives CASSFPRRERNQPQHF.

V gene TRBV6-5 combines with J gene TRBJ1-6, with D unresolved. The CDR3 runs to 15 residues. Germline V gene lookup returns CDR1 MNHEY and CDR2 SVGAGI. Trimming shortened V by 4 bases and J by 7 bases, and 14 bases separated the two germline ends. CDR3 residues: CASSSQGLLNSPLHF. CDR3 nucleotides: TGTGCCAGCAGTTCCCAAGGACTTCTAAATTCACCCCTCCACTTT.

This clone was detected only a few times. This chain uses TRBV4-2 with TRBJ1-4; 8 positions agree with TRBD1. There are 16 residues in the CDR3. V shed 0 bases, J shed 8 bases, and the junction held 8 bases outside the gene matches. CDR1 LGHNA and CDR2 YNFKEQ come from the germline V gene. The CDR3 DNA sequence: TGTGCCAGCAGCCAAGAAAGGGACAGGACGGGCGAAAAACTGTTTTTT. Its translation: CASSQERDRTGEKLFF.

The chain recombines TRBV11-3 with TRBJ2-7; 7 positions match TRBD1. Looked up from germline, CDR1 is SGHNT and CDR2 is YENEEA. V lost 6 bases to trimming and J lost 6 bases; unmatched junction nucleotides: 8. The CDR3 consists of 13 residues. The CDR3 DNA reads as TGTGCCAGCAGTAGGGACAGAGTCTCCGAGCAGTACTTC. This encodes CASSRDRVSEQYF.

The J gene is TRBJ2-3, the V gene TRBV7-8; 9 positions agree with TRBD1. This CDR3 comprises 16 residues. CDR1 and CDR2 (germline): SGHVS, FQNEAQ. V lost 5 bases and J lost 6; bases outside the gene matches: 12. The CDR3 spells CASSPRDREGFDTQYF. In DNA form, the CDR3 reads TGTGCCAGCAGCCCGAGGGACAGGGAAGGATTTGATACGCAGTATTTT. The full variable domain, its missing parts supplied by reference TRBV7-8 and TRBJ2-3, is GAGVSQSPRYKVAKRGQDVALRCDPISGHVSLFWYQQALGQGPEFLTYFQNEAQLDKSGLPSDRFFAERPEGSVSTLKIQRTQQEDSAVYLCASSPRDREGFDTQYFGPGTRLTVL.

J is TRBJ1-2 and V is TRBV27, with TRBD1 as a possible D gene (6 bases). This CDR3 has 13 amino acids. CDR1 MNHEY and CDR2 SMNVEV come from the germline V gene (reference sequence). The V and J ends lost 0 bases and 8 bases respectively, with 10 bases between them. The CDR3 reads CASSLSGARGYTF. Written as DNA, the CDR3 is TGTGCCAGCAGTTTATCGGGGGCTCGGGGCTACACCTTC.

The chain links TRBV5-1 to TRBJ2-2; TRBD2 matches 11 bases. The CDR3 sequence is 16 residues long. V dropped 7 bases and J dropped 4; count of bases not matched to a gene: 9. Per the germline V gene, CDR1 is SGHRS and CDR2 is YFSETQ. CDR3 region: CASAGTSGGGTGELFF. The CDR3 nucleotides read TGCGCCAGCGCGGGGACTAGCGGAGGGGGCACCGGGGAGCTGTTTTTT. The full variable domain, rest sourced from reference TRBV5-1 and TRBJ2-2, is KAGVTQTPRYLIKTRGQQVTLSCSPISGHRSVSWYQQTPGQGLQFLFEYFSETQRNKGNFPGRFSGRQFSNSRSEMNVSTLELGDSALYLCASAGTSGGGTGELFFGEGSRLTVL.

The chain links TRBV5-4 to TRBJ2-7; 8 nucleotides agree with TRBD1. V shed 4 bases and J 2 bases; nucleotides not matched to a gene: 11. Per the germline V gene, CDR1 is SGHNT and CDR2 is YYREEE (reference sequence). The CDR3 is 16 residues long. The DNA for the CDR3 is TGTGCCAGCAGCCTCGGATCAGGACAGGGAGCCTACGAGCAGTACTTC. Residues: CASSLGSGQGAYEQYF.

The J gene is TRBJ1-2, the V gene TRBV28; the D is unclear. CDR1 MDHEN and CDR2 SYDVKM come from the germline V gene. The CDR3 is made up of 14 amino acids. V was clipped by 9 bases and J by 4 bases, with 18 bases between them. DNA of the CDR3: TGTGCCAGTGTAACTGGCGTACGAGGCTATGGCTACACCTTC. This sequence encodes CASVTGVRGYGYTF.

The chain couples TRBV18 to TRBJ2-1; 11 bases match TRBD1. Germline trimming cut 3 bases from V and 3 bases from J; bases unmatched to any gene: 1. The CDR3 is 15 residues long. Germline V CDR1 and CDR2: KGHSH, LQKENI. The CDR3 loop reads CASSPGTGGYNEQFF. DNA of the CDR3: TGTGCCAGCTCACCCGGGACAGGGGGCTACAATGAGCAGTTCTTC.

The rearrangement uses TRBV21-1 and TRBJ1-3; TRBD1, the D gene given by the table, was not confirmed from the DNA. TRBV21-1 is noted as a pseudogene. This CDR3 spans 15 amino acids. This CDR3 is CASSKKGQSGNTIYF. CDR3 in DNA: TGTGCCAGCAGCAAAAAGGGACAGAGTGGAAACACCATATATTTT.

This chain joins TRBV6-1 and TRBJ2-7; 11 nucleotides match TRBD2. CDR3 length: 13 amino acids. Per the germline V gene, CDR1 is MNHNS and CDR2 is SASEGT. Trimming removed 10 bases from V and 4 bases from J; junction bases left unmatched: 6. CDR3 DNA sequence: TGTGCCAACCCAGGACTAGCGGGTTACGAGCAGTACTTC. This codes for CANPGLAGYEQYF.

Comment on this clone: The sample holds other DNA sequences that translate to the same CDR3. The chain has TRBV9 and TRBJ2-7, with a weak D call TRBD2 (5 bases). The CDR3 has 14 amino acids. Germline V gives CDR1 SGDLS, CDR2 YYNGEE. Trimming shortened V by 0 bases and J by 2 bases, and 9 bases separated the two germline ends. CDR3 in DNA: TGTGCCAGCAGCGTAGGGACTGGCGCCTACGAGCAGTACTTC. The encoded protein is CASSVGTGAYEQYF.

This chain links TRBV2 with TRBJ2-1; TRBD2 might be the D (6 bases). V was cut by 7 bases and J by 9 bases, with 10 bases left in between. The CDR3 covers 11 residues. CDR1 is SNHLY and CDR2 is FYNNEI in the germline V gene. The CDR3 DNA reads as TGTGCCAGCACCGGGGGTGGTGAGCAGTTCTTC. This sequence encodes CASTGGGEQFF.

This chain links TRBV27 with TRBJ2-3; weak D call: TRBD2 (5 bases). The length of the CDR3 is 15 residues. V was pared by 5 bases and J by 6 bases, with 18 bases between. The germline gives CDR1 MNHEY, CDR2 SMNVEV (reference sequence). The CDR3, as DNA: TGTGCCAGCAGTGGTTCGGCTAGCCGTTTGGATACGCAGTATTTT. It yields the protein CASSGSASRLDTQYF.

The rearrangement uses TRBV5-1 and TRBJ2-3, with TRBD2 matching over 13 bases. From germline, CDR1 is SGHRS and CDR2 YFSETQ. CDR3 size: 18 residues. Germline trimming cut 3 bases from V and 0 bases from J; bases unmatched to any gene: 7. The CDR3 bases are TGCGCCAGCAGCTCAGGGACTAGCGGGACCCCTAGCACAGATACGCAGTATTTT. Its protein product is CASSSGTSGTPSTDTQYF. The whole variable domain, filled in from reference TRBV5-1 and TRBJ2-3, reads KAGVTQTPRYLIKTRGQQVTLSCSPISGHRSVSWYQQTPGQGLQFLFEYFSETQRNKGNFPGRFSGRQFSNSRSEMNVSTLELGDSALYLCASSSGTSGTPSTDTQYFGPGTRLTVL.

This clone was found once. The chain has TRBV5-1 and TRBJ1-1; a weak D match, TRBD1 (6 bases). Germline CDR1 is SGHRS and CDR2 is YFSETQ. V was cut by 4 bases and J by 1 base, with 8 bases left in between. The length of the CDR3 is 13 residues. CDR3 in DNA: TGCGCCAGCAGCGAACAGGGGAACACTGAAGCTTTCTTT. Amino acid sequence: CASSEQGNTEAFF.

CDR3 nucleotides: TGTGCCAGCAGCCTGAGGGGGATCAATCAGCCCCAGCATTTT. Its protein is CASSLRGINQPQHF. The rearrangement links TRBV5-6 to TRBJ1-5, with D tentatively TRBD1 (6 bases). Germline CDR1 reads SGHDT; CDR2 reads YYEEEE. CDR3 length: 14 residues. Between the trimmed V and J ends, which lost 4 bases and 3 bases, there was a span of 11 bases.

The rearrangement links TRBV29-1 to TRBJ1-1; unclear D gene. The CDR3 loop spans 13 amino acids. The V and J ends lost 6 bases and 0 bases respectively, with 11 bases between them. Germline CDR1 is SQVTM and CDR2 is ANQGSEA. The CDR3 sequence: CSVSGILNTEAFF. The CDR3 coding sequence is TGCAGCGTCTCCGGGATTCTGAACACTGAAGCTTTCTTT.

The rearrangement joins TRBV9 to TRBJ2-1; 10 bases agree with TRBD2. Trimming took 2 bases from V and 6 from J; bases not matched to a gene: 8. This CDR3 region has 16 residues. The germline gives CDR1 SGDLS, CDR2 YYNGEE. The CDR3: CASSVQTSGKLNEQFF. Written as DNA, the CDR3 is TGTGCCAGCAGCGTTCAAACTAGCGGGAAACTCAATGAGCAGTTCTTC.